This TCR beta chain comes out of a study of shared clonotypes between healthy human individuals. Study at large: CD8 memory received one plate per donor, CD8 naive two, CD4 memory three and CD4 naive three.

This was a deep-level run. The assay was immunoSEQ multiplex PCR, and TCRdb's table has in-frame clones only and misses some. The table has roughly 1,500,000 clones, approximately 98.5% seen once; the top ten hold over 0.3%. The CDR3 runs 17 residues. V was pared by 5 bases and J by 1 base, with 11 bases of the junction left unmatched. Looked up from germline, CDR1 is KGHSH and CDR2 is LQKENI. The source of this sequence is a man aged 25 to 40 in good health. The sample comprised naive CD4+ T cells sorted from blood. As for subset: CD45RA+ positively selected. The rearrangement links TRBV18 to TRBJ1-2; 9 bases match TRBD1. CDR3 sequence (DNA): TGTGCCAGCTCATCTAAGGACAGGGGTCGGGTTAACTATGGCTACACCTTC. Translation gives CASSSKDRGRVNYGYTF.